The following is a T cell receptor beta chain sequence with its context. Its antigen is still unknown. V lost 6 bases and J lost 4, with 20 bases in between. The CDR3 spans 15 residues. The germline gives CDR1 SQVTM, CDR2 ANQGSEA. Measured with immunoSEQ multiplex PCR; TCRdb has only the in-frame clones, and not every one. The sample gives over 110,000 clones, 84% of which show up once; 1.4% is in the top ten. The donors belonged to the approximately 120-subject validation cohort, separate from the 666-subject first cohort. The sample comes from a study of cytomegalovirus exposure and HLA in healthy donors. The study's findings and limits: The study listed roughly 150 cytomegalovirus-associated TCR beta chains.

The receptor was isolated from a woman aged 25 to 39 in good health and CMV-seronegative. Sequencing was carried out using PBMCs. V usage is TRBV29-1 and J usage is TRBJ2-3; D might be TRBD1 (8 bases). This CDR3 reads CSVVTGGVRSDTQYF. CDR3 bases: TGCAGCGTAGTAACAGGGGGGGTCCGATCAGATACGCAGTATTTT.